This T cell receptor beta chain was recovered during a study of CD8 T cells in ankylosing spondylitis listed by TCRdb under 2017. With respect to the entire study: T cell receptor beta repertoires were profiled in healthy donors and ankylosing spondylitis patients so that disease-linked TCR variants could be found. The full study cohort comprised around 23 ankylosing spondylitis patients and approximately 100 healthy donors. Peripheral blood was sampled, and synovial fluid was also collected from ankylosing spondylitis patients.

The full study reports these points: Significant enrichment of the disease-linked clones was reported in matched synovial fluid samples from ankylosing spondylitis patients. The disease-linked clones showed a CD8+ phenotype and occurred at relatively low frequencies in peripheral blood. Blood from ankylosing spondylitis patients appeared to be characterized by a TCR beta motif made up of fewer than ten highly homologous amino acid variants. Some motif variants had previously been reported in the synovial fluid and blood of reactive arthritis patients, which suggests shared mechanisms of disease initiation.

V loses 4 bases of germline sequence and J loses 2 bases, and the interval between the two ends is 19 bases. The germline V gene gives CDR1 as SGHDT and CDR2 as YYEEEE. From its cysteine to its phenylalanine, the CDR3 spans 16 amino acids. Of the read, only the CDR3 DNA is kept; its 48 bases are in frame from base 1. This clonotype was seen more than once but under ten times. What antigen it recognizes has not been identified. It has no much larger one-base neighbor in the sample; base qualities were not kept. Instrument used: Illumina HiSeq 2500. Quantitative 5'-RACE with molecular barcodes was used to prepare TCR beta libraries. The published analysis was carried out like this. To identify disease-linked TCR variants, a new computational method was used, one built on a probabilistic model of VDJ rearrangement. TCRdb ran its own pipeline on the public reads, namely fastp trimming at Q25 and MiXCR clone calling, and kept in-frame beta chains. CDR3 protein sequences are deduplicated, and each keeps its most common genes and DNA. TCRdb assigned the V and J calls; the authors' analysis was not used. This sample gives around 320,000 distinct CDR3 sequences in total; around 21% of them show up just once. The ten largest clones capture about 3.5% of the sample.

This chain joins TRBV5-6 to TRBJ2-7; the D region may be TRBD1 or TRBD2, each matching 5 bases equally. The receptor was isolated from a female donor with ankylosing spondylitis or in good health (not recorded which). Sequenced sample: blood, either unsorted or a sorted T cell fraction (not recorded which). The CDR3 region: CASSPGVWGKTYEQYF. The nucleotide sequence reads as follows: TGTGCCAGCAGCCCCGGGGTGTGGGGGAAAACCTACGAGCAGTACTTC.